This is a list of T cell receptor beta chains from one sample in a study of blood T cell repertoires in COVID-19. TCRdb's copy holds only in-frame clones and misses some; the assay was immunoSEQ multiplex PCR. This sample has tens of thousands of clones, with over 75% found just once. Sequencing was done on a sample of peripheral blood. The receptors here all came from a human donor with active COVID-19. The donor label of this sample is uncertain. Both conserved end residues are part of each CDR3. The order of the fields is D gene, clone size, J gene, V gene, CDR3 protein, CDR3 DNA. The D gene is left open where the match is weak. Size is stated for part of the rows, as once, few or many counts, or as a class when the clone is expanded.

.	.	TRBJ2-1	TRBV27	CASSLEGGEQFF	TGTGCCAGCAGTTTAGAGGGCGGTGAGCAGTTCTTC
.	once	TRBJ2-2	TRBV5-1	CASSVGSMLNTGELFF	TGCGCCAGCAGCGTCGGGTCGATGCTGAACACCGGGGAGCTGTTTTTT
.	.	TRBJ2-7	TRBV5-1	CASSLGGPGEQYF	TGCGCCAGCAGCTTGGGTGGCCCGGGCGAGCAGTACTTC
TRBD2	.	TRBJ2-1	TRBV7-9	CASSLGLAPNEQFF	TGTGCCAGCAGCTTGGGACTAGCCCCCAATGAGCAGTTCTTC
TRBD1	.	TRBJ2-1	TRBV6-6	CAIKTGQGSYNEQFF	TGTGCCATTAAGACGGGACAGGGGTCCTACAATGAGCAGTTCTTC
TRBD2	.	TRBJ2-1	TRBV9	CASSVDGRIQNEQFF	TGTGCCAGCAGCGTAGACGGGAGGATTCAGAATGAGCAGTTCTTC
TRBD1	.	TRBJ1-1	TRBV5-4	CASSLQGAGTTEAFF	TGTGCCAGCAGCTTGCAGGGGGCGGGGACCACTGAAGCTTTCTTT
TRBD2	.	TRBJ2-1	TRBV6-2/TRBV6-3	CASSPVLAGGYNEQFF	TGTGCCAGCAGCCCCGTACTAGCGGGAGGCTACAATGAGCAGTTCTTC
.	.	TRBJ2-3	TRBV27	CASSLCQVSTDTQYF	TGTGCCAGCAGTCTATGCCAGGTAAGCACAGATACGCAGTATTTT
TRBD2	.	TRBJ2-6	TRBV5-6	CASSLAISGRSSGANVLTF	TGTGCCAGCAGCTTGGCGATTAGCGGGAGGTCTTCTGGGGCCAACGTCCTGACTTTC
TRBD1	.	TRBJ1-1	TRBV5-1	CASSLEGQGRAFF	TGCGCCAGCAGCTTGGAGGGACAGGGTAGAGCTTTCTTT
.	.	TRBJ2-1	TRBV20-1	CSARDSNEQFF	TGCAGTGCTAGGGACTCCAATGAGCAGTTCTTC
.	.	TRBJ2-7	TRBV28	CASSSDTHNSYEQYF	TGTGCCAGCAGTTCGGACACCCACAACTCCTACGAGCAGTACTTC
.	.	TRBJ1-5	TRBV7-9	CASQGSKDQPQHF	TGTGCCAGCCAGGGGTCCAAAGATCAGCCCCAGCATTTT
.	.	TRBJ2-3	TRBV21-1	CASSKATRDRGVGGRHTSTDTQYF	TGTGCCAGCAGCAAAGCTACCCGGGACAGGGGAGTGGGGGGGAGGCATACTAGCACAGATACGCAGTATTTT
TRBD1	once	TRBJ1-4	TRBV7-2	CASSSALQGGREKLFF	TGTGCCAGCAGCTCAGCCCTCCAGGGGGGCCGTGAAAAACTGTTTTTT
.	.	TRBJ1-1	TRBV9	CASSVIHANTEAFF	TGTGCCAGCAGCGTAATACATGCGAACACTGAAGCTTTCTTT
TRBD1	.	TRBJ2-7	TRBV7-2	CASSLPGQNHEQYF	TGTGCCAGCAGCCTACCGGGACAGAATCACGAGCAGTACTTC